Listed below are T cell receptor beta chains from one sample, sequenced in a study of T cell clones after liver transplantation. Measured with immunoSEQ multiplex PCR; TCRdb has only the in-frame clones, and not every one. The data hold fewer than 80,000 clones, with around 80% observed a single time. The sequencing used CD4+ T cells from blood, collected roughly 50 months after liver transplant. These receptors came from a human patient who received a liver transplant. These T cells may partly come from the graft donor. Both conserved end residues are trimmed from each CDR3. The D gene is left open where the match is weak. Rows give clone size only sometimes, using once, few, many, or a class for an expanded clone.

d_call v_call clone_size cdr3_aa
TRBD1 TRBV7-2 once ASSLMGQSNEKLF
TRBD1 TRBV6-6 . ASSYSWTGETEAF
. TRBV7-2 . ASSTHGEGEGYT
. TRBV30 . AWSGLTLSSSYEQY
. TRBV30 . AWSRGAFSGNTIY
. TRBV5-6 . ASSSDILEQY
. TRBV9 . ASSFQGADTEAF
. TRBV9 . ASSTGVGAYEQY
TRBD1 TRBV28 . ASRMSTGVSGNTIY
. TRBV7-2 . ASSSPARSYEQY
TRBD1 TRBV18 . ASSPGVTTGGDEQY
. TRBV2 . ASRGPLGGPTGELF
. TRBV18 . ASSEALEGTIY
. TRBV10-3 . AISESTGFNQPQH
. TRBV18 . ASSRAQANTEAF
. TRBV2 . ASRQSSGANVLT
TRBD1 TRBV5-1 . ASSLGQGSYNEQF
. TRBV7-2 once ASSLAPLVDEQF
TRBD1 TRBV11-3 once ASSSGQVKSYNEQF
. TRBV15 . ATMFRHEGTQY
. TRBV28 . ASSPSYTGELF
. TRBV7-2 . ASNPNRGGGEQY
. TRBV7-7 . ASSPQVGSTDTQY
. TRBV19 . ASSGRSDTEAF
. TRBV15 . ATSRDLGRGNQPQH
TRBD1 TRBV28 . ASFRTGGRLEQY
. TRBV19 . ASSIERETRSGANVLT
. TRBV5-5 . ASSPSLSTDTQY
. TRBV7-7 . ASSYAGAQETQY
. TRBV7-2 . ASTITDTQY
TRBD1 TRBV6-6 . AIRQGRPSEQF